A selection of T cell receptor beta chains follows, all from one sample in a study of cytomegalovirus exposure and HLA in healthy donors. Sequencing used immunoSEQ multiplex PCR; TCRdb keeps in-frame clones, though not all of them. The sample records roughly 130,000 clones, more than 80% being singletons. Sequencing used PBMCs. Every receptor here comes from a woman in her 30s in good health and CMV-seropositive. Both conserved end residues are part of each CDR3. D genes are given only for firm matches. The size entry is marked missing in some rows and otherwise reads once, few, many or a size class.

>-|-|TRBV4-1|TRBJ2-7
TGCGCCAGCAGCCCCGGATGGGTGAGCGGAAGCTCCTACGAGCAGTACTTC
CASSPGWVSGSSYEQYF
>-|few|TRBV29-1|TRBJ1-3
TGCAGCGTTGAAACAGCTAGAAACACCATATATTTT
CSVETARNTIYF
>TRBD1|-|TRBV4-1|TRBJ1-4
TGCGCCAGCAGCCAAGATGGGACAGGGTTTGAAAAACTGTTTTTT
CASSQDGTGFEKLFF
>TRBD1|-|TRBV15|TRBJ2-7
TGTGCCACCAGCACCAAGGGACAGGCCCCCTACGAGCAGTACTTC
CATSTKGQAPYEQYF
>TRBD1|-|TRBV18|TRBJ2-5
TGTGCCAGCTCACGGAGGGACAGGGCCCAAGAGACCCAGTACTTC
CASSRRDRAQETQYF
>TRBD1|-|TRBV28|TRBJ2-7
TGTGCCAGCAGTTTAGGGGTGACAGGGGCCTACGAGCAGTACTTC
CASSLGVTGAYEQYF
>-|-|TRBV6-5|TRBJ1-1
TGTGCCAGCACTATCCCAGGCGTGAACACTGAAGCTTTCTTT
CASTIPGVNTEAFF
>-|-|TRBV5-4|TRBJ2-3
TGTGCCAGCAGCTTAGGGTCGGGGGTGGATACGCAGTATTTT
CASSLGSGVDTQYF
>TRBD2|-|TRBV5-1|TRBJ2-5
TGCGCCAGCAGCCCCCTCCCGCTAGCGGCCACAGAGACCCAGTACTTC
CASSPLPLAATETQYF
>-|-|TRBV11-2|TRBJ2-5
TGTGCCAGCAGCCTCTTTCAGTACTTC
CASSLFQYF
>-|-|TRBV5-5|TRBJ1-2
TGTGCCAGCAGCTTGGGAACTAGGGGGATGACCTTCTACACCTTC
CASSLGTRGMTFYTF
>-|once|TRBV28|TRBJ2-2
TGTGCCAGCAGTTTACTAGGTCGTAGAAACACCGGGGAGCTGTTTTTT
CASSLLGRRNTGELFF
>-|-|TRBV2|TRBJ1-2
TGTGCCAGCGCCCGGGGGGTCGGCTATGGCTACACCTTC
CASARGVGYGYTF
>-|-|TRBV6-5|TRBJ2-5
TGTGCCAGCAGTCCGGACACCCAAGAGACCCAGTACTTC
CASSPDTQETQYF
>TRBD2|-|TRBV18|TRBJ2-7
TGTGCCAGCTCACCACCATCACTAGCGGGCCCCTCCTACGAGCAGTACTTC
CASSPPSLAGPSYEQYF
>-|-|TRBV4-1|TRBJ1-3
TGCGCCAGCAGCCAAGATCGGGGTAATGAGCCTGGAAACACCATATATTTT
CASSQDRGNEPGNTIYF
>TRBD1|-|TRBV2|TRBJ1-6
TGTGCCAGCAGTGCTCCCGGGACAGGAGGATCACCCCTCCACTTT
CASSAPGTGGSPLHF
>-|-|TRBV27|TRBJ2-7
TGTGCCAGCAATTCTGCAAGGACCTCGGGATCCTACGAGCAGTACTTC
CASNSARTSGSYEQYF
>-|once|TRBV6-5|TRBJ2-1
TGTGCCAGCAGTTACTCTATGGCCCCCTACAATGAGCAGTTCTTC
CASSYSMAPYNEQFF
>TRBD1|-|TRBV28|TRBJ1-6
TGTGCCAGCAGTTTCAGCCACAGGGGCTCCTATAATTCACCCCTCCACTTT
CASSFSHRGSYNSPLHF
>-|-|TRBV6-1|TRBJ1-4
TGTGCCAGCACTACACAGTGGGCAACTAATGAAAAACTGTTTTTT
CASTTQWATNEKLFF
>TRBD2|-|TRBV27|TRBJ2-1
TGTGCCAGCAGTTTAGTAGCGGGGGGTTACAATGAGCAGTTCTTC
CASSLVAGGYNEQFF
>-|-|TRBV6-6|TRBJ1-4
TGTGCCAGCAGCCGAGGGCAGAGAGAAAAACTGTTTTTT
CASSRGQREKLFF
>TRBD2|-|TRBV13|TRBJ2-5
TGTGCCAGCAGCTTACTAGCGGGGGGCCAAGAGACCCAGTACTTC
CASSLLAGGQETQYF
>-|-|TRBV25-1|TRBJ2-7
TGTGCCAGCAGTGATTTTCTCGAGCAGTACTTC
CASSDFLEQYF